This T cell receptor (beta chain) derives from a study of cytomegalovirus exposure and HLA in healthy donors. The germline V gene encodes CDR1 SNHLY and CDR2 FYNNEI. There are 14 residues in the CDR3. Germline trimming cut 7 bases from V and 7 bases from J; bases unmatched to any gene: 10. Study-wide points: In a later analysis, DRB1 alleles had the most associated TCRs; HLA-C alleles the fewest.

PCR employed 60 Vbeta and 13 Jbeta primers. TCRdb keeps only in-frame clones here, not all; method: immunoSEQ multiplex PCR. The sample lists about 130,000 clones, roughly 10% occurring once. This clone has more than one count but fewer than ten. Its antigen remains unknown. Sequences were obtained from PBMCs. The V call is TRBV2, the J call TRBJ2-1, with 7 positions matching TRBD2. This receptor was identified in a man aged 50 to 60 in good health and CMV-seronegative. CDR3: CASKYGGRTNEQFF. The CDR3 DNA reads TGTGCCAGCAAGTACGGCGGGAGAACAAATGAGCAGTTCTTC.